Shown below are 31 T cell receptor beta chains from a single sample sequenced in a study of blood T cell repertoires in COVID-19. Data came from immunoSEQ multiplex PCR; TCRdb stores just in-frame clones and leaves some out. The data show over 85,000 clones, 85% to 90% seen once. The sample comprised peripheral blood. Receptors originate from a man in his sixties with acute or convalescent COVID-19.

V gene TRBV10-3 combines with J gene TRBJ2-2; the match to TRBD1 covers 11 bases. The J segment lost 4 bases and the V segment lost 11 bases, leaving 12 bases of the junction unmatched. In germline, CDR1 is ENHRY, CDR2 SYGVKD. The CDR3 is made up of 16 amino acids. The CDR3 protein is CALTQDRGRGTGELFF. CDR3 DNA sequence: TGTGCCCTCACCCAGGACAGGGGGCGAGGCACCGGGGAGCTGTTTTTT.

The chain uses TRBV5-6 and TRBJ2-3, with unresolved D. V was cut by 5 bases and J by 0 bases, with 13 bases left in between. The V gene's germline CDR1 is SGHDT and CDR2 YYEEEE. The CDR3 runs 15 residues. The CDR3 is CASSQDCRSTDTQYF. The CDR3 coding sequence is TGTGCCAGCAGTCAAGACTGCCGGAGCACAGATACGCAGTATTTT.

This clone was seen only once. The chain carries TRBV11-2 and TRBJ2-1; 10 nucleotides match TRBD2. J was trimmed by 4 bases and V by 3 bases; bases with no gene match: 6. Germline CDR1 is SGHAT and CDR2 is FQNNGV. This CDR3 contains 16 residues. The CDR3 region has the DNA TGTGCCAGCAGCTTCCCTAGCGGGGGAATATACAATGAGCAGTTCTTC. This translates into CASSFPSGGIYNEQFF. The variable domain in full, with the rest retrieved from reference TRBV11-2 and TRBJ2-1, is EAGVAQSPRYKIIEKRQSVAFWCNPISGHATLYWYQQILGQGPKLLIQFQNNGVVDDSQLPKDRFSAERLKGVDSTLKIQPAKLEDSAVYLCASSFPSGGIYNEQFFGPGTRLTVL.

V gene TRBV2 combines with J gene TRBJ1-2; 8 nucleotides match TRBD1. V lost 8 bases, J lost 4 bases, and 6 bases stayed unmatched. The CDR3 has 13 amino acids. CDR1 and CDR2 from the germline V gene are SNHLY and FYNNEI. CDR3: CASGGQGFYGYTF. The CDR3, as DNA: TGTGCCAGCGGCGGACAGGGCTTCTATGGCTACACCTTC.

The chain employs TRBV3-1 (or the pseudogene TRBV3-2) and TRBJ1-1, with 8 bases identical to TRBD1. The CDR3 loop spans 15 amino acids. The germline gives CDR1 LGHDT, CDR2 YNNKEL (reference sequence). V gave up 4 bases and J gave up 5 bases; unmatched junction bases: 9. DNA for the CDR3: TGTGCCAGCAGCCGTCGCGGGCAGGGGGCTACTGAAGCTTTCTTT. Its protein product is CASSRRGQGATEAFF.

CDR3 sequence (DNA): TGTGCCAGTAAGGAGGCGGGGAGCTCCTACAATGAGCAGTTCTTC. It yields the protein CASKEAGSSYNEQFF. The V and J genes are TRBV19 and TRBJ2-1; possibly TRBD2 for D (6 bases). CDR3 length: 15 residues. V lost 7 bases, J lost 0 bases, and 13 bases lay in between. Germline V lookup: CDR1 LNHDA, CDR2 SQIVND (reference sequence).

The V call is TRBV18, the J call TRBJ2-3; tentatively, D is TRBD2 (5 bases). The germline CDR1 and CDR2 sequences are KGHSH and LQKENI. Between the trimmed V and J ends, which lost 2 bases and 0 bases, there was a span of 12 bases. The CDR3 is 16 residues long. For the CDR3, the DNA is TGTGCCAGCTCACCATGGGAGCACAGAAGCACAGATACGCAGTATTTT. This sequence encodes CASSPWEHRSTDTQYF.

This clone was detected only once. The chain is built from TRBV29-1 and TRBJ1-2; D unclear. The CDR3 is made up of 16 amino acids. Germline V gives CDR1 SQVTM, CDR2 ANQGSEA. The V end lost 7 bases, the J end lost 4 bases, and 25 bases lay between the germline ends. The CDR3 loop reads CSADTSGKKLGYGYTF. CDR3 nucleotide sequence: TGCAGCGCAGATACGTCGGGAAAAAAGCTTGGCTATGGCTACACCTTC. Using reference TRBV29-1 and TRBJ1-2 for the parts outside the CDR3, the full variable domain is SAVISQKPSRDICQRGTSLTIQCQVDSQVTMMFWYRQQPGQSLTLIATANQGSEATYESGFVIDKFPISRPNLTFSTLTVSNMSPEDSSIYLCSADTSGKKLGYGYTFGSGTRLTVV.

The chain carries TRBV3-1 (or the pseudogene TRBV3-2) and TRBJ1-1; D is undetermined. CDR3 size: 16 residues. Trimming removed 0 bases from V and 5 bases from J, with 16 bases in between. Looked up from germline, CDR1 is LGHDT and CDR2 is YNNKEL (reference sequence). In DNA, the CDR3 is TGTGCCAGCAGCCAAGAAACCGGAGTCCAAAGTACTGAAGCTTTCTTT. Protein sequence: CASSQETGVQSTEAFF.

V and J are TRBV4-2 and TRBJ1-2; D is undetermined. The CDR3 extends over 13 amino acids. V gave up 4 bases and J gave up 8 bases, with 14 bases separating them. CDR1 and CDR2 from the germline V gene are LGHNA and YNFKEQ. CDR3 sequence: CASSLPARGGYTF. The CDR3 DNA reads TGTGCCAGCAGCCTCCCCGCCCGGGGAGGCTACACCTTC.

The chain is built from TRBV29-1 and TRBJ1-2; possibly TRBD1 for D (5 bases). Germline CDR1 is SQVTM and CDR2 is ANQGSEA. The CDR3 contains 11 residues. The ends were cut back, 2 bases at V and 7 bases at J, with 8 bases in the middle. CDR3: CSVETGAGYTF. The CDR3 nucleotides read TGCAGCGTTGAAACTGGGGCTGGCTACACCTTC.

This clone appeared a single time. V is TRBV10-2 and J is TRBJ2-1; a weak D match, TRBD2 (6 bases). The CDR3 has 15 amino acids. Trimming pared 7 bases from V and 1 base from J, leaving 14 bases between. Germline loops: CDR1 WSHSY, CDR2 SAAADI. CDR3 protein: CASTQGLTSYNEQFF. In DNA, the CDR3 is TGCGCCAGCACCCAAGGACTAACGTCCTACAATGAGCAGTTCTTC.

The chain carries TRBV29-1 and TRBJ2-4; D may be TRBD2 (6 bases). Trimming removed 0 bases from V and 4 bases from J, with 13 bases in between. CDR3 size: 15 residues. Germline assignment: CDR1 SQVTM and CDR2 ANQGSEA. CDR3 protein: CSVEDQGGGKNIQYF. The CDR3 DNA sequence: TGCAGCGTTGAAGATCAAGGCGGAGGGAAAAACATTCAGTACTTC.

The chain joins TRBV10-1 to TRBJ2-1, with D tentatively TRBD2 (6 bases). From germline, CDR1 is WNHNN and CDR2 SYGVQD (reference sequence). The CDR3 contains 15 residues. V lost 3 bases to trimming and J lost 7 bases, with 16 bases between them. In DNA, the CDR3 is TGCGCCAGCAGTGACCCCGCGGGACCGGGTAATGAGCAGTTCTTC. Translating it yields CASSDPAGPGNEQFF.

The chain carries TRBV27 and TRBJ2-7; 8 nucleotides match TRBD2. Germline V CDR1 and CDR2: MNHEY, SMNVEV (reference sequence). V shed 3 bases, J shed 1 base, and the junction held 8 bases outside the gene matches. There are 16 residues in the CDR3. The CDR3 nucleotides read TGTGCCAGCAGTTTGGGGGGCGGGAGGCGGTCCTACGAGCAGTACTTC. Translation: CASSLGGGRRSYEQYF.

V gene TRBV5-1 combines with J gene TRBJ2-1; D is possibly TRBD2 (5 bases). This CDR3 region has 14 residues. The germline gives CDR1 SGHRS, CDR2 YFSETQ. The ends were cut back, 5 bases at V and 4 bases at J, with 13 bases in the middle. The CDR3 spells CASSERTGYNEQFF. DNA of the CDR3: TGCGCCAGCAGTGAACGGACGGGATACAATGAGCAGTTCTTC.

The chain has TRBV7-9 and TRBJ1-5; 7 nucleotides agree with TRBD1. Germline V gene lookup returns CDR1 SEHNR and CDR2 FQNEAQ (reference sequence). Trimming at V came to 5 bases and at J to 1 base, leaving 5 bases not matched to a gene. The CDR3 sequence is 15 residues long. The CDR3 region is CASSEYRGSNQPQHF. The CDR3 DNA sequence: TGTGCCAGCAGCGAATACAGGGGAAGCAATCAGCCCCAGCATTTT.

The rearrangement uses TRBV6-5 and TRBJ2-5, with D tentatively TRBD2 (6 bases). The germline V and J ends were trimmed by 3 bases and 4 bases, with 9 bases remaining between them. The length of the CDR3 is 13 residues. Germline CDR1 is MNHEY and CDR2 is SVGAGI. CDR3 bases: TGTGCCAGCAGTTATACTAGCCGAGAGACCCAGTACTTC. This gives the protein CASSYTSRETQYF.

The chain joins TRBV19 to TRBJ1-1; D gene ambiguous. V was clipped by 3 bases and J by 6 bases, with 5 bases between them. The CDR3 contains 11 residues. The germline V gene encodes CDR1 LNHDA and CDR2 SQIVND (reference sequence). CDR3 sequence (DNA): TGTGCCAGTAGTATGTCGGCTGAAGCTTTCTTT. Its protein is CASSMSAEAFF. The entire variable domain, with the rest obtained from reference TRBV19 and TRBJ1-1, is as follows: DGGITQSPKYLFRKEGQNVTLSCEQNLNHDAMYWYRQDPGQGLRLIYYSQIVNDFQKGDIAEGYSVSREKKESFPLTVTSAQKNPTAFYLCASSMSAEAFFGQGTRLTVV.

A single count supports this clone. The V call is TRBV19, the J call TRBJ1-1, with 10 bases that match TRBD1. The germline CDR1 and CDR2 sequences are LNHDA and SQIVND (reference sequence). Trimming removed 5 bases from V and 3 bases from J; junction bases left unmatched: 12. This CDR3 spans 17 amino acids. CDR3 amino acids: CASSSEGQGYRHTEAFF. The CDR3 DNA reads TGTGCCAGTAGTTCAGAGGGACAGGGGTATAGGCACACTGAAGCTTTCTTT.

This clone has just one count. CDR3 loop: CASSYRDRSGYTF. The CDR3, as DNA: TGTGCCAGCAGTTACCGGGACAGGTCTGGCTACACCTTC. The chain is built from TRBV27 and TRBJ1-2, with 8 bases identical to TRBD1. The CDR3 loop spans 13 amino acids. Losses at the gene ends were 4 bases for V and 7 bases for J; bases not matched to a gene: 5. The V gene's germline CDR1 is MNHEY and CDR2 SMNVEV (reference sequence).

This chain joins TRBV19 and TRBJ2-7; TRBD1 matches 7 bases. CDR3 length: 15 residues. Germline CDR1 and CDR2: LNHDA and SQIVND (reference sequence). Trimming cost V 3 bases and J 1 base; bases outside gene matches: 6. CDR3 region: CASSMQAGGSYEQYF. The CDR3 DNA follows: TGTGCCAGTAGTATGCAGGCAGGGGGTTCCTACGAGCAGTACTTC.

The genes are TRBV6-1 and TRBJ2-7, with D unclear. CDR3 length: 13 residues. Trimming took off 1 base at V and 3 bases at J, with 7 bases between the two ends. Germline CDR1 and CDR2: MNHNS and SASEGT. CDR3 sequence: CASSEGGYYEQYF. As DNA, the CDR3 is TGTGCCAGCAGTGAAGGAGGCTACTACGAGCAGTACTTC.

The V gene is TRBV7-8, the J gene TRBJ2-4; 8 nucleotides match TRBD1. This CDR3 is 19 amino acids long. Losses at the gene ends were 1 base for V and 4 bases for J; bases not matched to a gene: 15. Germline CDR1 and CDR2: SGHVS and FQNEAQ. The CDR3 is CASSLVGVGQGAKKNIQYF. The CDR3 DNA follows: TGTGCCAGCAGCTTAGTCGGGGTTGGTCAGGGGGCGAAGAAAAACATTCAGTACTTC.

V usage is TRBV3-1 (or the pseudogene TRBV3-2) and J usage is TRBJ2-1, with 12 bases aligning to TRBD2. J was trimmed by 7 bases and V by 1 base; bases with no gene match: 8. CDR3 length equals 17 residues. The germline V gene has CDR1 LGHDT and CDR2 YNNKEL (reference sequence). DNA for the CDR3: TGTGCCAGCAGCCAAGGACTAGCGGGAGCAACCAAGAATGAGCAGTTCTTC. This encodes CASSQGLAGATKNEQFF.

The chain couples TRBV14 to TRBJ1-1; D gene ambiguous. The CDR3 is 14 residues long. With 2 bases removed from V and 1 base from J, the gap between germline ends came to 8 bases. The germline gives CDR1 SGHDN, CDR2 FVKESK. CDR3 DNA: TGTGCCAGCAGCCAAAATTACAGGAACACTGAAGCTTTCTTT. This encodes CASSQNYRNTEAFF.

The chain recombines TRBV6-6 with TRBJ1-6; D remains unclear. The V gene lost 3 bases and the J gene lost 8 bases, with 14 bases spanning the gap. Germline values: CDR1 MNHNY, CDR2 SVGAGI (reference sequence). The CDR3 totals 15 residues. Written as DNA, the CDR3 is TGTGCCAGCAGTTATTTGGAGTCGGCGGATTCACCCCTCCACTTT. Its translation: CASSYLESADSPLHF.

Only one count was recorded for this clone. The J gene is TRBJ2-3, the V gene TRBV3-1 (or the pseudogene TRBV3-2); a weak D match, TRBD2 (6 bases). V was cut by 0 bases and J by 5 bases, with 9 bases left in between. The CDR3 consists of 14 residues. Germline CDR1 LGHDT, CDR2 YNNKEL (reference sequence). The CDR3: CASSQDPGRDTQYF. The CDR3 DNA reads TGTGCCAGCAGCCAAGATCCCGGGAGAGATACGCAGTATTTT.

The chain recombines TRBV19 with TRBJ1-6; a possible D gene is TRBD1 (6 bases). The CDR3 is made up of 17 amino acids. Germline V gene data show CDR1 as LNHDA and CDR2 as SQIVND (reference sequence). Between the trimmed V and J ends, which lost 4 bases and 8 bases, there was a span of 21 bases. The CDR3 reads CASSTKFTGTRYSPLHF. CDR3 nucleotides: TGTGCCAGTAGTACTAAGTTCACCGGGACAAGATATTCACCCCTCCACTTT.

V and J are TRBV7-2 and TRBJ2-4, with a possible D match to TRBD2 (6 bases). Germline V gives CDR1 SGHTA, CDR2 FQGNSA. The V end lost 4 bases, the J end lost 7 bases, and 8 bases lay between the germline ends. This CDR3 comprises 12 residues. The CDR3 nucleotides read TGTGCCAGCAGCTCTGGGAGGAACATTCAGTACTTC. Translation gives CASSSGRNIQYF.

This clone was seen a handful of times. V and J are TRBV2 and TRBJ1-1; 7 nucleotides match TRBD1. Germline V lookup: CDR1 SNHLY, CDR2 FYNNEI. V lost 6 bases, J lost 4 bases, and 11 bases stayed unmatched. CDR3 length equals 15 residues. This chain's CDR3 is CASSERQGSGTEAFF. CDR3 bases: TGTGCCAGCAGCGAACGACAGGGCTCTGGCACTGAAGCTTTCTTT.